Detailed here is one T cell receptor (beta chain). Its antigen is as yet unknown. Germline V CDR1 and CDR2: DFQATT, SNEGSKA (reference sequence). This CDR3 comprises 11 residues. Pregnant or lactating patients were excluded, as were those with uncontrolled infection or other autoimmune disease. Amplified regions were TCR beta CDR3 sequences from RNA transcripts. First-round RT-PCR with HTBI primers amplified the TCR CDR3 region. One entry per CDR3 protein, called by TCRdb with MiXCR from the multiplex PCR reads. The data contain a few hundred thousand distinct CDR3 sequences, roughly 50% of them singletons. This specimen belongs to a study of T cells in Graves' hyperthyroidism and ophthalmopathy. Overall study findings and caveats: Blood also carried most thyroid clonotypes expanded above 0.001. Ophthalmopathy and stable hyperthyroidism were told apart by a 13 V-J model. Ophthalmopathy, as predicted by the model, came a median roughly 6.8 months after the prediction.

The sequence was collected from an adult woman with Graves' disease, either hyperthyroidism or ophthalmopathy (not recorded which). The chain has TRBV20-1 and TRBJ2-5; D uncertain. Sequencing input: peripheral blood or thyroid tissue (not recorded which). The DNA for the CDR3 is TGCAGCGGTGGGGATCTGGAGACCCAGTACTTC. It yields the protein CSGGDLETQYF.